These 29 T cell receptor beta chains originate from one sample sequenced in a study of regulatory T cells in long-lasting Graves disease. The time point here: persistent/refractory GD, antithyroid drugs over 5 years with positive TRAb. Preparation of the TCR library used RNA extracted from PBMCs. Sequencing libraries for TCR beta were prepared with iRepertoire HTBI primers and Arm-PCR of CDR3 regions. TCRdb fed the multiplex PCR reads into MiXCR, producing one record per CDR3 protein. The sample contains 650,000 to 700,000 distinct CDR3 sequences, 25% to 35% of which appear only once. The source was peripheral blood mononuclear cells (PBMCs), collected when the disease was refractory, from a patient treated with antithyroid drugs. Receptor source: a female donor with Graves disease.

This clonotype was picked up a small number of times. The chain links TRBV27 to TRBJ2-1; 11 nucleotides match TRBD2. This CDR3 is built from 14 residues. The V segment lost 6 bases and the J segment 7 bases; nucleotides outside the gene matches: 5. Germline loops: CDR1 MNHEY, CDR2 SMNVEV (reference sequence). This chain's CDR3 is CASSYTSGRNEQFF. The CDR3 DNA reads TGTGCCAGCAGCTACACTAGCGGGAGAAATGAGCAGTTCTTC.

Concerning this clonotype itself: Relative to the germline gene, one junction end is altered; a read error may explain this. CDR3 loop: CASSLRTGGGHTF. For the CDR3, the DNA is TGTGCCAGCAGCCTAAGGACAGGGGGTGGCCACACCTTC. V and J are TRBV7-3 and TRBJ1-2; 10 bases agree with TRBD1. CDR1 is SGHTA, CDR2 FQGTGA, per germline. The CDR3 runs to 13 residues.

The genes are TRBV6-2 or TRBV6-3 and TRBJ1-1, with a tentative D call TRBD1 (6 bases). Trimming removed 3 bases at V and 5 bases at J, with 13 bases between. The CDR3 is made up of 14 amino acids. Germline V CDR1 and CDR2: MNHEY, SVGEGT. CDR3 in amino acids: CASSYWGARTEAFF. The CDR3 bases are TGTGCCAGCAGTTATTGGGGGGCGCGAACTGAAGCTTTCTTT.

This clonotype was counted a few times. For the CDR3, the DNA is TGTGCCAGTAGCACCCCAGGGTGGTATGGCTACACCTTC. It specifies CASSTPGWYGYTF. The gene calls are TRBV19 and TRBJ1-2; possible D gene TRBD1, 5 bases. Germline assignment: CDR1 LNHDA and CDR2 SQIVND (reference sequence). With 6 bases removed from V and 5 bases from J, the gap between germline ends came to 13 bases. This CDR3 comprises 13 residues.

The CDR3 DNA sequence: TGTGCCAGTAGTATGAGCGGTGGGTGGGTCCAAGAGACCCAGTACTTC. Amino acids: CASSMSGGWVQETQYF. The chain couples TRBV19 to TRBJ2-5; TRBD2 might be the D (5 bases). The germline CDR1 and CDR2 sequences are LNHDA and SQIVND (reference sequence). The CDR3 has 16 residues. Trimming stripped 3 bases from V and 1 base from J, with 15 bases between. Drawing the rest from reference TRBV19 and TRBJ2-5, the complete variable domain is DGGITQSPKYLFRKEGQNVTLSCEQNLNHDAMYWYRQDPGQGLRLIYYSQIVNDFQKGDIAEGYSVSREKKESFPLTVTSAQKNPTAFYLCASSMSGGWVQETQYFGPGTRLLVL.

This clonotype was seen repeatedly, ten times or more. A read error may account for a junction end that differs from germline. The chain has TRBV12-3 or TRBV12-4 and TRBJ1-1; D remains unclear. The CDR3 covers 12 residues. In DNA form, the CDR3 reads TGTGCCAGCAGTTTACGAAACAATGAAGCTTTCTTT. The encoded protein is CASSLRNNEAFF.

This rearrangement joins TRBV6-4 to TRBJ2-5, with 8 positions matching TRBD1. CDR3 size: 14 residues. Trimming took 4 bases from V and 1 from J; bases not matched to a gene: 2. Germline CDR1 reads MRHNA; CDR2 reads SNTAGT. The CDR3: CASSGQGLQETQYF. CDR3 coding DNA: TGTGCCAGCAGTGGACAGGGGCTCCAAGAGACCCAGTACTTC.

This clonotype was seen many times. The rearrangement links TRBV12-5 to TRBJ2-5; 7 bases line up with TRBD1. V shed 6 bases, J shed 2 bases, and the junction held 6 bases outside the gene matches. This CDR3 has 14 residues. CDR1 and CDR2 (germline): LGHNT, FRNRAP. The CDR3 loop is CASGKGQQQETQYF. The DNA for the CDR3 is TGTGCTAGTGGAAAGGGACAGCAGCAAGAGACCCAGTACTTC.

The chain's CDR3 is CASNKEVNEQYF. CDR3 bases: TGTGCCAGCAATAAGGAAGTTAACGAGCAGTACTTC. J is TRBJ2-7 and V is TRBV2; no definite D call. Trimming took 7 bases from V and 5 from J, leaving 12 bases between them. This CDR3 contains 12 residues. Germline V gene lookup returns CDR1 SNHLY and CDR2 FYNNEI. The full variable domain, completed using reference TRBV2 and TRBJ2-7, is EPEVTQTPSHQVTQMGQEVILRCVPISNHLYFYWYRQILGQKVEFLVSFYNNEISEKSEIFDDQFSVERPDGSNFTLKIRSTKLEDSAMYFCASNKEVNEQYFGPGTRLTVT.

This clonotype appeared a few times. This rearrangement joins TRBV12-3 or TRBV12-4 to TRBJ1-1; TRBD1 might be the D (5 bases). The CDR3 length is 17 residues. The ends were cut back, 5 bases at V and 4 bases at J, with 23 bases in the middle. CDR3 residues: CASSKPGRATLGTEAFF. DNA of the CDR3: TGTGCCAGCAGTAAACCAGGGCGGGCAACTTTGGGCACTGAAGCTTTCTTT.

Ten or more counts support this clonotype. The genes are TRBV6-5 and TRBJ1-2; the D gene is possibly TRBD1 (6 bases). This CDR3 contains 13 residues. Per the germline V gene, CDR1 is MNHEY and CDR2 is SVGAGI. V was trimmed by 2 bases and J by 8 bases, leaving 12 bases between them. The CDR3 spells CASSYGPGDGYTF. The CDR3 nucleotides read TGTGCCAGCAGTTACGGACCAGGGGACGGCTACACCTTC.

CDR3 loop: CASSLEAGPEKLFF. The CDR3 nucleotides are TGTGCCAGCAGCTTAGAGGCGGGCCCTGAAAAACTGTTTTTT. The chain has TRBV11-2 and TRBJ1-4; D gene ambiguous. The CDR3 is 14 residues long. Per the germline V gene, CDR1 is SGHAT and CDR2 is FQNNGV. V lost 0 bases and J 7 bases, leaving 9 bases between the germline ends. Full variable domain (outside the CDR3, taken from reference TRBV11-2 and TRBJ1-4): EAGVAQSPRYKIIEKRQSVAFWCNPISGHATLYWYQQILGQGPKLLIQFQNNGVVDDSQLPKDRFSAERLKGVDSTLKIQPAKLEDSAVYLCASSLEAGPEKLFFGSGTQLSVL.

The chain employs TRBV14 and TRBJ1-6, with D possibly TRBD1 on 5 matching bases. Germline CDR1 and CDR2: SGHDN and FVKESK. This CDR3 has 16 amino acids. V shed 2 bases and J shed 4 bases, with 12 bases lying between them. DNA for the CDR3: TGTGCCAGCAGCCAACTCACAGGAACTTATAATTCACCCCTCCACTTT. Amino acid sequence: CASSQLTGTYNSPLHF. Together with reference TRBV14 and TRBJ1-6, the CDR3 gives the full variable domain: EAGVTQFPSHSVIEKGQTVTLRCDPISGHDNLYWYRRVMGKEIKFLLHFVKESKQDESGMPNNRFLAERTGGTYSTLKVQPAELEDSGVYFCASSQLTGTYNSPLHFGNGTRLTVT.

V gene TRBV12-3 or TRBV12-4 combines with J gene TRBJ2-2; TRBD2 matches at 10 bases. V was pared by 4 bases and J by 5 bases, with 4 bases of the junction left unmatched. The CDR3 has 15 amino acids. The CDR3 spells CASSSGLARTGELFF. Here the CDR3 DNA reads TGTGCCAGCAGTTCGGGACTAGCGCGGACCGGGGAGCTGTTTTTT.

The chain has TRBV20-1 and TRBJ1-1; the match to TRBD1 covers 10 bases. The CDR3 extends over 17 amino acids. With V trimmed by 3 bases and J by 4 bases, 14 bases remained unmatched. Germline-derived CDR1 and CDR2 are DFQATT and SNEGSKA (reference sequence). This CDR3 is CSASDGQGGYPGTEAFF. The CDR3, as DNA: TGCAGTGCTAGCGACGGACAGGGGGGATATCCGGGCACTGAAGCTTTCTTT.

This clonotype was found many times. The chain links TRBV29-1 to TRBJ1-1; weak D call: TRBD1 (6 bases). The V end lost 4 bases, the J end lost 5 bases, and 14 bases lay between the germline ends. The CDR3 consists of 13 residues. Germline values: CDR1 SQVTM, CDR2 ANQGSEA. The CDR3 region has the DNA TGCAGCGTTGCCAGGGGTATCGAAACTGAAGCTTTCTTT. As protein: CSVARGIETEAFF.

This clonotype was observed at least ten times. The V gene is TRBV28, the J gene TRBJ1-2; 11 bases map to TRBD1. Germline V CDR1 and CDR2: MDHEN, SYDVKM. There are 14 residues in the CDR3. Unmatched junction bases numbered 8, after V lost 6 bases and J lost 8 bases. The CDR3 DNA follows: TGTGCCAGCAGCCCAACCGGGACAGGGGGAGGCTACACCTTC. This codes for CASSPTGTGGGYTF.

This clonotype was detected a few times. This chain connects TRBV7-3 to TRBJ2-4; no reliable D call. The germline CDR1 and CDR2 sequences are SGHTA and FQGTGA. Trimming stripped 2 bases from V and 0 bases from J, with 8 bases between. The CDR3 has 15 residues. The CDR3, as DNA: TGTGCCAGCAGCTTAGACGGTTCAGCCAAAAACATTCAGTACTTC. The encoded protein is CASSLDGSAKNIQYF.

The J gene is TRBJ1-3, the V gene TRBV19; no definite D call. Trimming removed 5 bases from V and 0 bases from J, with 14 bases in between. Per germline, CDR1 LNHDA and CDR2 SQIVND (reference sequence). The length of the CDR3 is 16 residues. In nucleotides, the CDR3 is TGTGCCAGTAGTCTCAAGGTTGCCTACTCTGGAAACACCATATATTTT. This codes for CASSLKVAYSGNTIYF.

The genes are TRBV7-6 and TRBJ2-7; TRBD2 agrees at 12 bases. The J segment lost 2 bases and the V segment lost 5 bases, leaving 19 bases of the junction unmatched. This CDR3 comprises 20 residues. Germline CDR1 and CDR2: SGHVS and FNYEAQ. This CDR3 reads CASSPPSTSGRGANPYEQYF. CDR3 DNA: TGTGCCAGCAGCCCCCCCTCGACTAGCGGGAGAGGGGCGAACCCCTACGAGCAGTACTTC.

The chain is built from TRBV28 and TRBJ1-4, with D maybe TRBD1 (5 bases). V shed 3 bases and J shed 7 bases, with 12 bases lying between them. Germline loops: CDR1 MDHEN, CDR2 SYDVKM. This CDR3 spans 14 amino acids. CDR3 region: CASSLKGQGEKLFF. The DNA of the CDR3 is TGTGCCAGCAGTTTGAAGGGGCAGGGTGAAAAACTGTTTTTT.

The V gene is TRBV12-5, the J gene TRBJ2-2, with 7 positions matching TRBD1. V gave up 3 bases and J gave up 7 bases; unmatched junction bases: 8. Germline assignment: CDR1 LGHNT and CDR2 FRNRAP. The CDR3 runs 15 residues. The CDR3 here is CASGLEGARSGELFF. In DNA, the CDR3 is TGTGCTAGTGGTTTAGAGGGGGCGCGTAGCGGGGAGCTGTTTTTT. Based on the CDR3 plus reference TRBV12-5 and TRBJ2-2, the full variable domain is DARVTQTPRHKVTEMGQEVTMRCQPILGHNTVFWYRQTMMQGLELLAYFRNRAPLDDSGMPKDRFSAEMPDATLATLKIQPSEPRDSAVYFCASGLEGARSGELFFGEGSRLTVL.

The chain employs TRBV2 and TRBJ2-7; D ambiguous. Trimming pared 5 bases from V and 3 bases from J, leaving 11 bases between. The CDR3 loop spans 13 amino acids. From germline, CDR1 is SNHLY and CDR2 FYNNEI. CDR3 DNA sequence: TGTGCCAGCAGTAGAAGTCTTTTCTACGAGCAGTACTTC. Its protein product is CASSRSLFYEQYF. The full variable domain, completed using reference TRBV2 and TRBJ2-7, is EPEVTQTPSHQVTQMGQEVILRCVPISNHLYFYWYRQILGQKVEFLVSFYNNEISEKSEIFDDQFSVERPDGSNFTLKIRSTKLEDSAMYFCASSRSLFYEQYFGPGTRLTVT.

The CDR3, as DNA: TGTGCCAGCAGCAATCGGTCGGCGGGGCCTAGAGAGACCCAGTACTTC. Protein sequence: CASSNRSAGPRETQYF. The chain uses TRBV7-9 and TRBJ2-5; the D gene is possibly TRBD2 (6 bases). This CDR3 has 16 amino acids. In germline, CDR1 is SEHNR, CDR2 FQNEAQ (reference sequence). Trimming left V 5 bases short and J 4 bases short, with 20 bases between.

This clonotype was observed a few times. CDR3 nucleotides: TGTGCCAGCAGTGAGGGACAGCGCCAGCCCCAGCATTTT. This codes for CASSEGQRQPQHF. This chain connects TRBV6-1 to TRBJ1-5, with 7 nucleotides matching TRBD1. With V trimmed by 3 bases and J by 7 bases, 3 bases remained unmatched. The germline gives CDR1 MNHNS, CDR2 SASEGT. The CDR3 is 13 residues long.

This clonotype was observed a few times. This chain links TRBV29-1 with TRBJ2-7, with 12 bases fitting TRBD2. The CDR3 loop spans 15 amino acids. The ends lost 6 bases at V and 3 bases at J; junction bases unmatched: 9. Germline CDR1 reads SQVTM; CDR2 reads ANQGSEA. The CDR3 sequence: CSVGGALAGGYEQYF. DNA for the CDR3: TGCAGCGTGGGGGGGGCACTAGCGGGAGGCTACGAGCAGTACTTC.

The genes are TRBV12-3 or TRBV12-4 and TRBJ1-4; tentative D call: TRBD1 (5 bases). Trimming took off 6 bases at V and 12 bases at J, with 17 bases between the two ends. The CDR3 loop spans 13 amino acids. The CDR3 is CASSRDPGSELFF. Here the CDR3 DNA reads TGTGCCAGCAGCAGGGACCCGGGGTCGGAACTGTTTTTT.

This chain connects TRBV6-2 or TRBV6-3 to TRBJ1-5; D might be TRBD1 (5 bases). V was trimmed by 5 bases and J by 2 bases, leaving 19 bases between them. The germline V gene encodes CDR1 MNHEY and CDR2 SVGEGT. The CDR3 length is 17 residues. The CDR3 DNA reads as TGTGCCAGCAGTGAATACGCCTCGGGGGGAGGCAATCAGCCCCAGCATTTT. It specifies CASSEYASGGGNQPQHF.

The sample holds many counts of this clonotype. A much larger clone is a single base away; this may be a read error. The chain is built from TRBV6-1 and TRBJ1-2, with D perhaps TRBD1 (6 bases). The ends were cut back, 3 bases at V and 4 bases at J, with 9 bases in the middle. Germline V gene data show CDR1 as MNHNS and CDR2 as SASEGT. The CDR3 consists of 13 residues. As DNA, the CDR3 is TGTGCCAGCAGTGACCAGGGGATCTATGGCTACACCTTC. This translates into CASSDQGIYGYTF.